These 2 T cell receptor beta chains share one sample of origin, sequenced in a study of sequential checkpoint blockade in melanoma. Profiling relied on immunoSEQ multiplex PCR, and the TCRdb table lists in-frame clones only, not all of them. The data contain 13,000 or so clones, roughly 69% of them singletons. Treatment described: randomized to nivolumab then ipilimumab (arm A) or the reverse (arm B). The sequences come from CD8+ T cells sorted from blood (inferred from file names), collected from a patient given nivolumab and ipilimumab in sequence. Source of these receptors: a human donor with melanoma.

This clone has more than one count but fewer than ten. The chain recombines TRBV25-1 with TRBJ2-7; 8 nucleotides align to TRBD2. Trimming removed 8 bases from V and 3 bases from J; junction bases left unmatched: 6. In germline, CDR1 is MGHDK, CDR2 SYGVNS. This CDR3 has 13 residues. CDR3 nucleotide sequence: TGTGCCAGCCGGGGGGGGGATTACTACGAGCAGTACTTC. Translation: CASRGGDYYEQYF.

The V and J genes are TRBV5-1 and TRBJ2-7; D is possibly TRBD2 (5 bases). This CDR3 is built from 14 residues. Germline loops: CDR1 SGHRS, CDR2 YFSETQ. Trimming removed 0 bases from V and 4 bases from J, with 11 bases in between. DNA for the CDR3: TGCGCCAGCAGCTTGGGAGCTGGAGGTTACGAGCAGTACTTC. As protein: CASSLGAGGYEQYF.